This T cell receptor beta chain was found in a study of blood T cells in healthy people across ages. Study conclusions and caveats: It was not possible, with unsorted PBMCs, to conclusively compare naive and antigen-experienced cells.

This clonotype has only a few counts. The target antigen is unknown. It was with a sample-barcoded 5' primer and a J-beta primer mix that a second PCR of about 7 to 12 cycles was run. TCRdb reprocessed the 5' RACE reads with MiXCR, giving one entry per CDR3 protein. Counted here are around 800,000 distinct CDR3 sequences, 25% to 30% occurring once; the ten biggest clones make up 2.5% to 3.5%. These data are also associated with another study on T cells of mothers and their children.

This TCR was sampled from a boy between 10 and 17 years old in good health. Sequencing was done on a sample of blood.

CDR3 coding DNA: TGTGCCAGCAACGAGCAGGGGGCTAAGGCTTTCTTT. This encodes CASNEQGAKAFF. This sequence joins TRBV6-2 or TRBV6-3 and TRBJ1-1, with 8 bases fitting TRBD1. Trimming at V came to 7 bases and at J to 11 bases, leaving 9 bases not matched to a gene. Germline lookup yields CDR1 MNHEY and CDR2 SVGEGT. The CDR3 spans 12 residues.